Here is one T cell receptor (beta chain) with its context. Its antigen is not known. This record comes from a study of shared clonotypes between healthy human individuals. Study overall: The people who gave samples were two women and a few men aged 18 to 49. Study results and limitations: Among four donors, about 5% of naive CD4 clonotypes were found in common.

Using about 220 ng DNA, some 30,000 T cell genomes, the sorted-subset replicate PCRs were run. TCRdb's table, derived via immunoSEQ multiplex PCR, lists solely in-frame clones and lacks some. The data show about 820,000 clones, roughly 92% seen once. Positive CCR7 selection of CD45RO-negative cells yielded the naive CD8 cells, and terminally differentiated effector memory CD45RA+ cells were excluded. The germline V gene has CDR1 MNHEY and CDR2 SMNVEV (reference sequence). The CDR3 runs to 14 residues. V was cut by 5 bases and J by 5 bases, with 16 bases left in between. The sequenced sample was naive CD8+ T cells sorted from blood. This TCR derives from a young man in good health. V and J are TRBV27 and TRBJ2-7; TRBD2 might be the D (6 bases). CDR3 nucleotide sequence: TGTGCCAGCAGTACTCTGGGGGGTTTCGACGAGCAGTACTTC. As protein: CASSTLGGFDEQYF.